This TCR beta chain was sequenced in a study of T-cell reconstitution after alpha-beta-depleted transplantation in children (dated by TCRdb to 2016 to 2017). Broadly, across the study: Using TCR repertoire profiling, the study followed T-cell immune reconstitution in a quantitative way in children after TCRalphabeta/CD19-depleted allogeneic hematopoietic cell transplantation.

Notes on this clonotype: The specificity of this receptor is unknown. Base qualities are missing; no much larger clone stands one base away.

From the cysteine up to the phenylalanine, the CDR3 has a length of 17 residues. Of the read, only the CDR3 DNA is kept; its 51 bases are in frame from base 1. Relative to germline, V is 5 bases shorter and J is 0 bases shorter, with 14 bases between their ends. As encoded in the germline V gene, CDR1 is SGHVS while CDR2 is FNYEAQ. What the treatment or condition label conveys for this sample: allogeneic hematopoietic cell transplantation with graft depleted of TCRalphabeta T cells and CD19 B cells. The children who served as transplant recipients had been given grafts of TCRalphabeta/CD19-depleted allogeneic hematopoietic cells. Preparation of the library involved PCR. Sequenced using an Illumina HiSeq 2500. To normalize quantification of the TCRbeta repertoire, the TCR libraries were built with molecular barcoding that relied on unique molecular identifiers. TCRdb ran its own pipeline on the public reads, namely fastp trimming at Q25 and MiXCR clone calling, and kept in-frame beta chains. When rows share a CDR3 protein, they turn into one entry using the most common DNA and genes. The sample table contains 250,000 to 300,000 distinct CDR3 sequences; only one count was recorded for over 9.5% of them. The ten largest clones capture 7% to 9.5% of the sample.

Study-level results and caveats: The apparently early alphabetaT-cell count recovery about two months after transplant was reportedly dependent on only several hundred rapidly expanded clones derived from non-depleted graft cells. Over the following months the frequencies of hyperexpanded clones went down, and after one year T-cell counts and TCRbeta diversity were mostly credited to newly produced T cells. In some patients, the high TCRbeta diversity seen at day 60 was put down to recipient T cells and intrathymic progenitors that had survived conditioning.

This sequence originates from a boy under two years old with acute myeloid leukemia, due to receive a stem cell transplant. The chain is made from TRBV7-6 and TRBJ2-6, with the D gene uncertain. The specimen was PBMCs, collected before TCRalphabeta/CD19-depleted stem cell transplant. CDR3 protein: CASSARRSASGANVLTF. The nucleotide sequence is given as TGTGCCAGCAGCGCACGAAGGAGCGCCTCTGGGGCCAACGTCCTGACTTTC.